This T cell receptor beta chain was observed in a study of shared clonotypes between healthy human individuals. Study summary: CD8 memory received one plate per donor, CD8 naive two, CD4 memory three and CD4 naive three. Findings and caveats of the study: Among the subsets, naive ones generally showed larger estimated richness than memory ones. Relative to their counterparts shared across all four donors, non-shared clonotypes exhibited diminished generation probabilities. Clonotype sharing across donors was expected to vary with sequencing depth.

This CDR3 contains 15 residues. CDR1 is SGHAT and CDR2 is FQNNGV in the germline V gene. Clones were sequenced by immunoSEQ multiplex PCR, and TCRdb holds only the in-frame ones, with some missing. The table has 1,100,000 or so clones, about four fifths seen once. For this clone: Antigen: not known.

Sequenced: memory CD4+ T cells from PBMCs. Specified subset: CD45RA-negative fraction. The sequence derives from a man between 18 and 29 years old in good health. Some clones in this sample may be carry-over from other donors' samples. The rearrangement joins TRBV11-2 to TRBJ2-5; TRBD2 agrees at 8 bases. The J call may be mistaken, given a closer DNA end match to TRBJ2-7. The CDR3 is CASSLRGGYAYEQYF. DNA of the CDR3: TGTGCCAGCAGCTTACGGGGGGGCTACGCCTACGAGCAGTACTTC.